One sample yielded the 18 T cell receptor beta chains listed below, sequenced in a study of blood T cell repertoires in COVID-19. Clones were read by immunoSEQ multiplex PCR, and TCRdb kept only the in-frame ones, dropping some. The data contain about 80,000 clones, around four fifths of them singletons. Material for sequencing was peripheral blood. The receptors come from an elderly man with active or convalescent COVID-19.

Only one count was recorded for this clone. V usage is TRBV10-3 and J usage is TRBJ1-1; D possibly corresponds to TRBD1 (5 bases). The CDR3 runs to 13 residues. Trimming removed 5 bases at V and 0 bases at J, with 7 bases between. Per the germline V gene, CDR1 is ENHRY and CDR2 is SYGVKD. CDR3 DNA: TGTGCCATCAGTCGACAGATGAACACTGAAGCTTTCTTT. Protein product: CAISRQMNTEAFF.

The chain has TRBV9 and TRBJ2-3; 8 nucleotides agree with TRBD2. V shed 0 bases and J 2 bases; nucleotides not matched to a gene: 5. CDR1 is SGDLS, CDR2 YYNGEE, per germline. There are 16 residues in the CDR3. As DNA, the CDR3 is TGTGCCAGCAGCGTAGCCGGGGGGGCGAACACAGATACGCAGTATTTT. As protein: CASSVAGGANTDTQYF.

This chain links TRBV5-1 with TRBJ1-1; D not certain. Germline V lookup: CDR1 SGHRS, CDR2 YFSETQ. CDR3 size: 14 residues. Between the trimmed V and J ends, which lost 4 bases and 0 bases, there was a span of 10 bases. CDR3 nucleotide sequence: TGCGCCAGCAGCCAAACACCGATGAACACTGAAGCTTTCTTT. Its protein product is CASSQTPMNTEAFF.

This rearrangement joins TRBV4-1 to TRBJ2-5, with TRBD1 matching over 7 bases. CDR3 length: 14 residues. Germline V gene lookup returns CDR1 MGHRA and CDR2 YSYEKL. V shed 1 base and J 4 bases; nucleotides not matched to a gene: 3. The CDR3 spells CASSQARGSETQYF. The DNA of the CDR3 is TGCGCCAGCAGCCAAGCCAGGGGGTCAGAGACCCAGTACTTC.

The chain is built from TRBV12-3 or TRBV12-4 and TRBJ1-1; D remains unclear. The V end was cut by 5 bases, the J end by 6 bases, with 13 bases between. CDR3 length equals 13 residues. CDR3 protein: CASSRREGSEAFF. The CDR3, as DNA: TGTGCCAGCAGTCGACGGGAAGGGTCTGAAGCTTTCTTT.

The chain joins TRBV5-1 to TRBJ1-5; maybe TRBD1 (5 bases). From germline, CDR1 is SGHRS and CDR2 YFSETQ. The ends were cut back, 4 bases at V and 6 bases at J, with 14 bases in the middle. This CDR3 has 14 residues. In DNA, the CDR3 is TGCGCCAGCAGCCCTACAGGTTATGGTCAGCCCCAGCATTTT. It translates to CASSPTGYGQPQHF.

The chain uses TRBV2 and TRBJ1-1, with TRBD1 matching over 7 bases. Germline CDR1 SNHLY, CDR2 FYNNEI. There are 15 residues in the CDR3. The junction had 7 bases not matched to a gene; V was cut back by 3 bases and J by 3 bases. CDR3 nucleotide sequence: TGTGCCAGCAGTGAGGGATGGCAGGGGGACACTGAAGCTTTCTTT. Encoded protein: CASSEGWQGDTEAFF.

This clone was recorded once. The V and J genes are TRBV30 and TRBJ2-4; 9 bases are a match to TRBD2. The ends lost 4 bases at V and 7 bases at J; junction bases unmatched: 8. Germline CDR1 reads GTSNPN; CDR2 reads SVGIG (reference sequence). This CDR3 comprises 14 residues. In DNA form, the CDR3 reads TGTGCCTGGAAAATTGCGGGAGGGGGGAACATTCAGTACTTC. Encoded protein: CAWKIAGGGNIQYF.

The rearrangement joins TRBV6-5 to TRBJ2-1; 9 bases are a match to TRBD1. This CDR3 is 15 amino acids long. V trimming: 6 bases; J trimming: 2 bases; junction bases outside the gene matches: 5. Per germline, CDR1 MNHEY and CDR2 SVGAGI. Here the CDR3 reads CASRTGTGTYNEQFF. In DNA form, the CDR3 reads TGTGCCAGCAGGACCGGGACAGGGACCTACAATGAGCAGTTCTTC.

There are a few counts of this clone. This rearrangement joins TRBV5-1 to TRBJ2-5, with D uncertain. Germline CDR1 is SGHRS and CDR2 is YFSETQ. The CDR3 has 15 amino acids. Trimming took off 2 bases at V and 4 bases at J, with 15 bases between the two ends. This chain's CDR3 is CASSFYASGGETQYF. The DNA of the CDR3 is TGCGCCAGCAGCTTTTATGCCTCAGGTGGAGAGACCCAGTACTTC.

V and J are TRBV12-5 and TRBJ1-2; 7 positions match TRBD1. The CDR3 extends over 14 amino acids. With V trimmed by 4 bases and J by 4 bases, 6 bases remained unmatched. CDR1 and CDR2 from the germline V gene are LGHNT and FRNRAP. The CDR3 region is CASGWATGIYGYTF. CDR3 DNA: TGTGCTAGTGGTTGGGCGACAGGGATCTATGGCTACACCTTC. Together with reference TRBV12-5 and TRBJ1-2, the CDR3 gives the full variable domain: DARVTQTPRHKVTEMGQEVTMRCQPILGHNTVFWYRQTMMQGLELLAYFRNRAPLDDSGMPKDRFSAEMPDATLATLKIQPSEPRDSAVYFCASGWATGIYGYTFGSGTRLTVV.

In its sample, this clone was seen once. The chain joins TRBV5-5 to TRBJ1-1; D not resolved. This CDR3 is built from 14 residues. V lost 0 bases, J lost 1 base, and 7 bases lay in between. Germline-derived CDR1 and CDR2 are SGHKS and YYEKEE (reference sequence). This CDR3 reads CASSLGAGNTEAFF. CDR3 DNA: TGTGCCAGCAGCTTGGGTGCAGGGAACACTGAAGCTTTCTTT.

This chain links TRBV10-1 with TRBJ2-2; TRBD1 is a possible D gene (5 bases). CDR3 size: 15 residues. Germline loops: CDR1 WNHNN, CDR2 SYGVQD (reference sequence). Trimming took 2 bases from V and 6 from J, leaving 13 bases between them. CDR3 bases: TGCGCCAGCAGTGAGATCAGGGATCTATCCGGGGAGCTGTTTTTT. This codes for CASSEIRDLSGELFF.

The chain carries TRBV5-5 and TRBJ1-3; tentative D call: TRBD1 (5 bases). Germline CDR1 is SGHKS and CDR2 is YYEKEE (reference sequence). The CDR3 covers 15 residues. Trimming removed 4 bases at V and 0 bases at J, with 11 bases between. CDR3 loop: CASSIDSYSGNTIYF. DNA for the CDR3: TGTGCCAGCAGCATCGACAGCTACTCTGGAAACACCATATATTTT.

The chain couples TRBV6-5 to TRBJ1-5, with 8 bases identical to TRBD1. After removal of 8 bases from V and 1 base from J, the junction contained 1 base not matched to a gene. Germline CDR1 reads MNHEY; CDR2 reads SVGAGI. This CDR3 spans 13 amino acids. The CDR3 here is CASRDRSNQPQHF. In DNA, the CDR3 is TGTGCCAGCCGGGACAGGAGCAATCAGCCCCAGCATTTT.

The chain links TRBV7-9 to TRBJ1-1; 8 nucleotides agree with TRBD1. With V trimmed by 5 bases and J by 3 bases, 8 bases remained unmatched. This CDR3 comprises 15 residues. Germline values: CDR1 SEHNR, CDR2 FQNEAQ (reference sequence). The CDR3 spells CASSAQGAVDTEAFF. CDR3 DNA sequence: TGTGCCAGCAGCGCTCAGGGGGCGGTAGACACTGAAGCTTTCTTT.

V gene TRBV10-1 combines with J gene TRBJ1-2; D uncertain. V was clipped by 4 bases and J by 2 bases, with 8 bases between them. From germline, CDR1 is WNHNN and CDR2 SYGVQD (reference sequence). The CDR3 is 13 residues long. For the CDR3, the DNA is TGCGCCAGCAGTGGCGGCCAGAACTATGGCTACACCTTC. Translating gives CASSGGQNYGYTF.

CDR3 residues: CASSFVGQGRRGYTF. CDR3 in DNA: TGTGCCAGCAGCTTTGTAGGACAGGGAAGGCGAGGCTACACCTTC. This chain uses TRBV5-4 with TRBJ1-2; 8 positions agree with TRBD1. The V gene's germline CDR1 is SGHNT and CDR2 YYREEE (reference sequence). J gave up 8 bases and V 2 bases, and 11 bases lay outside the gene matches. The CDR3 is 15 residues long.